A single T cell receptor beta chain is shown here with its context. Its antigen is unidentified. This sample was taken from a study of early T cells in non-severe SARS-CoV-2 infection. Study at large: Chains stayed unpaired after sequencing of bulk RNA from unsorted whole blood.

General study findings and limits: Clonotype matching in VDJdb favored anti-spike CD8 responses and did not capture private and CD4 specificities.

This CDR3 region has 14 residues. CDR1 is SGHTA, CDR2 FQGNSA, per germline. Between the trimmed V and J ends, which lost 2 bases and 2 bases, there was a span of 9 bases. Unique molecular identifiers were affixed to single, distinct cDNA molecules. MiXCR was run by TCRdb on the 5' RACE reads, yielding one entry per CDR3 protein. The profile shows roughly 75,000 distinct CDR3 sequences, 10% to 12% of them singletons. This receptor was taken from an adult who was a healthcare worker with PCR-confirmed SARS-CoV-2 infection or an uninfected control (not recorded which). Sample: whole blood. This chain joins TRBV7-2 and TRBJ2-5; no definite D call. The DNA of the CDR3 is TGTGCCAGCAGCTTATTACCCGGACAAGAGACCCAGTACTTC. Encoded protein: CASSLLPGQETQYF.